The sequence of this T cell receptor (beta chain) was determined in a study of PD-1 blockade in classical Hodgkin lymphoma. Study summary: Treatment was intravenous nivolumab, 3 mg/kg every 2 weeks, until progression. Whole-study findings and limits: The study found complete responders had baseline diversity similar to newly diagnosed patients.

Sequencing used immunoSEQ multiplex PCR; TCRdb keeps in-frame clones, though not all of them. Seen here are about 97,000 clones, over 80% observed once, and the top ten hold 12%. No patient escaped relapse after autologous stem cell transplantation, and brentuximab vedotin exposure varied. Points on this clone: Its antigen is still unknown.

The CDR3 loop spans 15 amino acids. The V end lost 0 bases, the J end lost 3 bases, and 11 bases lay between the germline ends. Looked up from germline, CDR1 is MNHNS and CDR2 is SASEGT. The chain is built from TRBV6-1 and TRBJ1-2; D not certain. This clonotype was sampled from a human donor with classical Hodgkin lymphoma. This material consisted of peripheral blood mononuclear cells (PBMCs), taken at baseline. The chain's CDR3 is CASSEAGEGDYGYTF. In DNA, the CDR3 is TGTGCCAGCAGTGAAGCGGGCGAGGGCGACTATGGCTACACCTTC.